This T cell receptor (beta chain) was profiled in a study of T cell responses to AZD1222 COVID-19 vaccine (dated by TCRdb to about 2021). A note on the overall study: AZD1222 recipients with second doses at about 4 weeks or about 12 weeks were pooled, because spike-specific TCR depth and breadth did not differ between schedules. A total of just over 230 trial participants underwent TCR sequencing, of whom 207 had received two doses of AZD1222 and approximately 26 had received two doses of the MenACWY control vaccine. Trial participants were enrolled by age into 18-55, 56-69 and 70-plus year subgroups, with 148, 28 and 57 TCR-sequenced participants respectively.

The time point label corresponds to: baseline before first vaccination. The vaccinee samples were drawn from two UK trials, COV001 and COV002, one of which was a single-blind randomized controlled phase 2/3 trial testing AZD1222 (ChAdOx1 nCoV-19) in healthy adults. For TCRbeta chain sequencing, PBMC samples from trial participants were taken at day 0 and at day 28 after the second dose. In this sample, this clone turned up once. Its cognate antigen has yet to be identified. Per-base quality was not reported, and no clone a single base away is much larger than it. The CDR3 regions of human TCRbeta chains were subjected to immunosequencing. The original methods were these. TCRs in the repertoires were matched against a reference library of SARS-CoV-2-specific TCRs that had been generated with the MIRA antigen-specificity platform. Breadth was defined as the fraction of unique TCRs that were SARS-CoV-2-associated, and depth was defined as the fraction of total T cells that were SARS-CoV-2-associated. Using the MIRA data, each spike-specific TCR was assigned both to the spike region to which the TCR was reactive and to a CD4 or CD8 class. Log10-transformed breadth and depth values were compared by one-way ANOVA with Sidak's multiple comparisons tests. TCRdb stores this immuneACCESS table with in-frame sequences only. Part of the clones is absent; in the studies checked, under half of the shortfall reflects unresolved V genes, and no reason is known for the rest. V and J calls plus clone size are reproduced from that table; the DNA served to infer D and trimming. This sample is represented by about 180,000 clones; approximately 86% of them were singletons. The ten largest clones take up 0.49% of the sample.

General findings and caveats noted by the study authors: Spike-specific TCR breadth and depth rose significantly after two AZD1222 doses compared with day 0 and with MenACWY recipients. Participants were mostly white British, with more females than males. The authors suggested clonal diversity may have been underestimated. Nearly half of unique spike-specific TCRs reportedly recognized epitopes outside regions mutated in the B.1.351 and B.1.1.7 variants. Vaccine-associated CD4 TCRs spanned the whole spike protein, with dominant responses in regions 160-218 and 743-854. The 56-69-year group was small, and its depth increase did not reach significance, likely because of low power. Conclusions about previously exposed vaccinees are limited because only a handful of AZD1222 recipients were SARS-CoV-2 seropositive at baseline. Because no samples from the day 14 peak response were available, repertoires could be characterized only after the peak T cell response.

CDR1 and CDR2 are read off the germline V gene as LGHNT and FRNRAP. The CDR3 holds 16 amino acids from the cysteine to the phenylalanine. CDR3 DNA only is kept here, 48 bases in frame from base 1. V was cut back by 4 bases and J by 2 bases, leaving a gap of 15 bases between them. The receptor's source is an adult in good health. The V and J segments used are TRBV12-5 and TRBJ1-5; the D gene is perhaps TRBD1, on 6 matching bases. The sequences come from peripheral blood, collected on day 0 of AZD1222 vaccination. The encoded CDR3 is CASGSHQGMGNQPQHF. The DNA is TGTGCTAGTGGTTCGCATCAGGGGATGGGCAATCAGCCCCAGCATTTT.